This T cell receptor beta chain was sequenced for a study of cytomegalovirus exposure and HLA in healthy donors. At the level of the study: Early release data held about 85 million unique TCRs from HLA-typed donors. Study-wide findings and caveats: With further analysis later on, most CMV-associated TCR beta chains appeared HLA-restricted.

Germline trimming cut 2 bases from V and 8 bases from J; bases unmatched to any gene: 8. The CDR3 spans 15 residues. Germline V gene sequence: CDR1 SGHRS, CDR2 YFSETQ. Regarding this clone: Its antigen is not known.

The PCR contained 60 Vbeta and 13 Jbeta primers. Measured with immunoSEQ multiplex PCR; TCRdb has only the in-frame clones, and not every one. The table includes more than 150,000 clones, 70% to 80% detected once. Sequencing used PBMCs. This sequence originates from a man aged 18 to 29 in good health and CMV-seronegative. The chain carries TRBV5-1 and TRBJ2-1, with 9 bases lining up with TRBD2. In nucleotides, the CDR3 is TGCGCCAGCAGCTTTACAGCGGGGGGCTCCGATGAGCAGTTCTTC. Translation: CASSFTAGGSDEQFF.